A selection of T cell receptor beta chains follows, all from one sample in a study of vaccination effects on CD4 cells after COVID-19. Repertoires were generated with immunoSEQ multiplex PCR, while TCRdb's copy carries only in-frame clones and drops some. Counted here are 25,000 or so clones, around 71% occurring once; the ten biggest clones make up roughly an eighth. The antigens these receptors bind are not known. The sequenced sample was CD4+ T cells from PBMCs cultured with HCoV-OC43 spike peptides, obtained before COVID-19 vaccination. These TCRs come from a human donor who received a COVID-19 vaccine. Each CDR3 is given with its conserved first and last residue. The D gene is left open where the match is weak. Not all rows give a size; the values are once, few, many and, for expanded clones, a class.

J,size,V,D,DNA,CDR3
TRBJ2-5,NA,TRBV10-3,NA,TGTGCCATCAGTGAGACACTAGGATCGGAGACCCAGTACTTC,CAISETLGSETQYF
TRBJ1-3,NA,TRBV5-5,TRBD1,TGTGCCAGCAGCCGCACACAGGGGGCCTCTGGAAACACCATATATTTT,CASSRTQGASGNTIYF
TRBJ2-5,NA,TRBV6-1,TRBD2,TGTGCCAGCAGTGCCCTGGGACTAGCGGGTTCCTTTAAAGAGACCCAGTACTTC,CASSALGLAGSFKETQYF
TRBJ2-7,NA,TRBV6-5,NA,TGTGCCAGCGGAGGGGTTACGGTCTACGAGCAGTACTTC,CASGGVTVYEQYF
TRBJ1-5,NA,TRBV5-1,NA,TGCGCCAGCAGCTTGGCTCCAGGGAGCAATCAGCCCCAGCATTTT,CASSLAPGSNQPQHF
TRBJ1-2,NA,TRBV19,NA,TGTGCCAGTAGTATTTCTAACACAGGGTCCTATGGCTACACCTTC,CASSISNTGSYGYTF
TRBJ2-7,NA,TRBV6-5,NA,TGTGCCAGCAGCCAGGGGCCCCGCGAGCAGTACTTC,CASSQGPREQYF
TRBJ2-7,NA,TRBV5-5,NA,TGTGCCAGCAGCTTGGCCATGGCGGGGTTGAAAGTCTACGAGCAGTACTTC,CASSLAMAGLKVYEQYF
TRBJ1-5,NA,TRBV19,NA,TGTGCCAGTAGTATAGCGGACCCGGGTCAGCCCCAGCATTTT,CASSIADPGQPQHF
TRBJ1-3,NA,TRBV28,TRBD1,TGTGCCAGCAGCACGGACAGGGCTGGAAACACCATATATTTT,CASSTDRAGNTIYF
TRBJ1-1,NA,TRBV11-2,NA,TGTGCCAGCAGCTGGACAGAAGACACTGAAGCTTTCTTT,CASSWTEDTEAFF
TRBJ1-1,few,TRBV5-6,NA,TGTGCCAGCAGCTTGGGACGGAACACTGAAGCTTTCTTT,CASSLGRNTEAFF
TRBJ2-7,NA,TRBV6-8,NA,TGTGCCAGCAGCCGAGTTAAATCCTCCTACGAGCAGTACTTC,CASSRVKSSYEQYF
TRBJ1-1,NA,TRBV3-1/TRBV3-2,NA,TGTGCCAGCAGCCAAGAGAGCTTAATGAACACTGAAGCTTTCTTT,CASSQESLMNTEAFF
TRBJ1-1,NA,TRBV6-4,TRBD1,TGTGCCAGCAGTGACTCTGAAGGACAGGGGGCTTACACTGAAGCTTTCTTT,CASSDSEGQGAYTEAFF
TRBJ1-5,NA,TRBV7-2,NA,TGTGCCAGCAGCTTATATCCGGGCAGGGAGGTGATTCAGCCCCAGCATTTT,CASSLYPGREVIQPQHF
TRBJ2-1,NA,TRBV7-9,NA,TGTGCCAGCAGCCGCCCGGGAATACCTAAAACCAATGAGCAGTTCTTC,CASSRPGIPKTNEQFF
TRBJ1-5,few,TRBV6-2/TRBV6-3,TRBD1,TGTGCCAGCAGTTCCGCTCCAGGGGGGGGAAAGGCCAATCAGCCCCAGCATTTT,CASSSAPGGGKANQPQHF
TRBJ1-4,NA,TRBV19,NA,TGTGCCAGTAGTATAGCCGTTTTTCCGAGGCTAGGGGAAAAACTGTTTTTT,CASSIAVFPRLGEKLFF
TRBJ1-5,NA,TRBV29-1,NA,TGCAGCGTTCTGGAAGGGGGGCATCAGCCCCAGCATTTT,CSVLEGGHQPQHF
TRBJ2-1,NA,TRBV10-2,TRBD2,TGCGCCAGCAGTGTAGGCGGGAGACCGTACAATGAGCAGTTCTTC,CASSVGGRPYNEQFF
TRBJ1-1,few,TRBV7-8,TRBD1,TGTGCCAGCAGCCCGGACAGGGGGCTCCTGGGCGCTGAAGCTTTCTTT,CASSPDRGLLGAEAFF
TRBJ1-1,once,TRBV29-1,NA,TGCAGCGTTGAGGAGATGAAAGCTTTCTTT,CSVEEMKAFF
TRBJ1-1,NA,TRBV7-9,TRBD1,TGTGCCAGCAGCCCTCAACAGGGGGCGCGGACTGAAGCTTTCTTT,CASSPQQGARTEAFF
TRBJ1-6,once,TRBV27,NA,TGTGCCAGCAGTTTATATGGGGTTGCGCATTCACCCCTCCACTTT,CASSLYGVAHSPLHF
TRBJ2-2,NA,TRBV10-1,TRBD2,TGCGCCAGCAGTGAGTGGTCTCTAGCGGTAGCCGGGGAGCTGTTTTTT,CASSEWSLAVAGELFF
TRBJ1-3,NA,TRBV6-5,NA,TGTGCCGGTTCTACGGGATTCTCTGGAAACACCATATATTTT,CAGSTGFSGNTIYF
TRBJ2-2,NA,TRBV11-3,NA,TGTGCCAGCAGCTTATTTCGGGGACAGAACACCGGGGAGCTGTTTTTT,CASSLFRGQNTGELFF
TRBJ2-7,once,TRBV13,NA,TGTGCCAGCAGCTTTGCCCACAGGACAGTTCGGGCCTACGAGCAGTACTTC,CASSFAHRTVRAYEQYF
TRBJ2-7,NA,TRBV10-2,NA,TGCGCCAGCAGTGAAGGAGGTTGGGAGAGTACCTACGAGCAGTACTTC,CASSEGGWESTYEQYF
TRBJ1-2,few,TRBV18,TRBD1,TGTGCCAGCTCCGGGCGGGACAGGGCCTATGGCTACACCTTC,CASSGRDRAYGYTF
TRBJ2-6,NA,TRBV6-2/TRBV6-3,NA,TGTGCCAGCAGCCCTATGACAGGTCTGACCGGGGCCAACGTCCTGACTTTC,CASSPMTGLTGANVLTF
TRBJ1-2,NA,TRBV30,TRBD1,TGTGCCTGGAGTTTCCCCCCACGTACAGGGGTCGGCTACACCTTC,CAWSFPPRTGVGYTF
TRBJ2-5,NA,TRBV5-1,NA,TGCGCCAGCAGCTTGGATTCGTGGGGGCGTGGTGAGACCCAGTACTTC,CASSLDSWGRGETQYF
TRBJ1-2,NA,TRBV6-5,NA,TGTGCCAGCAGTTCCACAGGCCTCCGGGCTAACTATGGCTACACCTTC,CASSSTGLRANYGYTF
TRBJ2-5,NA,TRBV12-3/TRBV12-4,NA,TGTGCCAGCAGCATGGGGGGGACCCAGTACTTC,CASSMGGTQYF
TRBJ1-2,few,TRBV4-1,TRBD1,TGCGCCAGCAGCCAGCTACAGGGGGCCGGTGGCTACACCTTC,CASSQLQGAGGYTF
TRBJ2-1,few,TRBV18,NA,TGTGCCAGCTCACCGGGCAACGGAAACAATGAGCAGTTCTTC,CASSPGNGNNEQFF
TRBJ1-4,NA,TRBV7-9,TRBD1,TGTGCCAGCAGCTTTGGACAGGGTGGAGAGGAAAAACTGTTTTTT,CASSFGQGGEEKLFF
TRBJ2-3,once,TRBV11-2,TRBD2,TGTGCCAGCAGCTTAGCAAGCGGGGACTGGGGCACAGATACGCAGTATTTT,CASSLASGDWGTDTQYF
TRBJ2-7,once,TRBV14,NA,TGTGCCAGCAGCCAAGGAAAGGGTTGGTCCTACGAGCAGTACTTC,CASSQGKGWSYEQYF
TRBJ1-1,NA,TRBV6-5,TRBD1,TGTGCCAGCAGTACGGGACAGGAAGCTTTCTTT,CASSTGQEAFF
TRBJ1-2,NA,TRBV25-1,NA,TGTGCCAGCAGTGAATTTCTCGGGGTTTCGGCAACTAGTGGCTACACCTTC,CASSEFLGVSATSGYTF
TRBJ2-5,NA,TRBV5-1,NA,TGCGCCAGCAGCTGGGACCTACAAGAGACCCAGTACTTC,CASSWDLQETQYF
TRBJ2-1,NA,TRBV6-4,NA,TGTGCCAGCAGTGACGAGAGGGGGGGAAATGAGCAGTTCTTC,CASSDERGGNEQFF
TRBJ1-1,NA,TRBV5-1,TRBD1,TGCGCCAGCAGCTTGGCGTGGGACAGGGACGTAGAACCTGAAGCTTTCTTT,CASSLAWDRDVEPEAFF
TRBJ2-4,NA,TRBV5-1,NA,TGCGCCAGCAGCCAGTCGGCAGGGGTCCAAGGACTAGCCAAAAACATTCAGTACTTC,CASSQSAGVQGLAKNIQYF
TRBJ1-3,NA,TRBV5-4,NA,TGTGCCAGCAGCTTGGACTCGACTCGTTTTTCTGGAAACACCATATATTTT,CASSLDSTRFSGNTIYF
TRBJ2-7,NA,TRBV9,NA,TGTGCCAGCAGCCCCGTTGCGGCAAGCTCCTACGAGCAGTACTTC,CASSPVAASSYEQYF
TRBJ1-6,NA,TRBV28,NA,TGTGCCAGCAGTGGCAGGGGTTTGTATAATTCACCCCTCCACTTT,CASSGRGLYNSPLHF
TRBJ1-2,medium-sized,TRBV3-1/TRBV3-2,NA,TGTGCCAGCAGCCCCCCGGGGGGCGGTTCGTGGTATGGCTACACCTTC,CASSPPGGGSWYGYTF
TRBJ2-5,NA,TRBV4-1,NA,TGCGCCAGCAGCCCCATCCTGTGGGGGACCCAGTACTTC,CASSPILWGTQYF
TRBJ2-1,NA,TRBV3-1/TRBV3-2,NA,TGTGCCAGCAGCCAAGAACGGATGGGTGGAGTGGAAAGTGAGCAGTTCTTC,CASSQERMGGVESEQFF